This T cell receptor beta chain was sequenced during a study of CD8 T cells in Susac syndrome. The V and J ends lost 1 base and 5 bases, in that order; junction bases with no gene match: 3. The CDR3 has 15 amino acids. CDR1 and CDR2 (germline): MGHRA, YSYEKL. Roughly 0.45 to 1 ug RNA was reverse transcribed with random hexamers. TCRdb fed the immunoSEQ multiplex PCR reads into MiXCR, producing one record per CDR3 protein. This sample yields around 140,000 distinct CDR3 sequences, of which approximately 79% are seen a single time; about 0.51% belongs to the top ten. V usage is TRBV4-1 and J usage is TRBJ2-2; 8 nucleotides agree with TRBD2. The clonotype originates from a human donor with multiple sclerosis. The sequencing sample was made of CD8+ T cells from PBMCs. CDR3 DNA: TGCGCCAGCAGCCAAGTACGGGGGGGGACCGGGGAGCTGTTTTTT. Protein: CASSQVRGGTGELFF.